The 21 T cell receptor beta chains in this list originate from one sample, sequenced in a study of T-cell memory formation after mild COVID-19. TCRdb reprocessed the 5' RACE reads with MiXCR, giving one entry per CDR3 protein. The sample yields 210,000 or so distinct CDR3 sequences, about 11% seen once. The sample taken for sequencing was PBMCs or a T cell subset sorted from them (not recorded which). The receptors stem from a man aged 18 to 30 who had mild COVID-19 (a few samples of this study predate the infection). Cell type and time point are not known.

The CDR3 sequence: CAIRGDSYGYTF. Written as DNA, the CDR3 is TGTGCCATCAGGGGGGACAGCTATGGCTACACCTTC. The chain has TRBV10-3 and TRBJ1-2; 7 bases agree with TRBD1. Germline trimming cut 6 bases from V and 4 bases from J; bases unmatched to any gene: 2. Germline values: CDR1 ENHRY, CDR2 SYGVKD. The CDR3 loop spans 12 amino acids.

The rearrangement links TRBV20-1 to TRBJ1-4; D might be TRBD1 (6 bases). This CDR3 has 16 residues. V was shortened by 0 bases and J by 8 bases, with 19 bases between the two germline ends. From germline, CDR1 is DFQATT and CDR2 SNEGSKA (reference sequence). CDR3 residues: CSARDVRGARREKLFF. The CDR3, as DNA: TGCAGTGCTAGAGATGTGCGGGGGGCGCGTAGAGAAAAACTGTTTTTT.

This clonotype has ten or more counts. The J gene is TRBJ2-1, the V gene TRBV5-1; 9 bases line up with TRBD1. Germline loops: CDR1 SGHRS, CDR2 YFSETQ. After removal of 2 bases from V and 6 bases from J, the junction contained 6 bases not matched to a gene. The CDR3 totals 15 residues. The CDR3 is CASSFTGQGINEQFF. The CDR3 region has the DNA TGCGCCAGCAGCTTTACGGGACAGGGTATCAATGAGCAGTTCTTC.

This clonotype was seen a handful of times. This chain connects TRBV6-5 to TRBJ1-2; D gene unclear. Germline loops: CDR1 MNHEY, CDR2 SVGAGI. Between the trimmed V and J ends, which lost 8 bases and 5 bases, there was a span of 9 bases. CDR3 length equals 11 residues. CDR3 sequence: CASGVLYGYTF. The CDR3 DNA sequence: TGTGCCAGCGGAGTGCTTTATGGCTACACCTTC.

The CDR3 spells CASSSPRTGIGGYTF. The CDR3 DNA follows: TGTGCCAGCAGCTCCCCAAGGACAGGGATAGGTGGCTACACCTTC. This sequence joins TRBV5-6 and TRBJ1-2; 8 bases are a match to TRBD1. Per germline, CDR1 SGHDT and CDR2 YYEEEE. V trimming: 3 bases; J trimming: 7 bases; junction bases outside the gene matches: 11. The CDR3 extends over 15 amino acids. Combining the CDR3 with reference TRBV5-6 and TRBJ1-2 gives the whole variable domain DAGVTQSPTHLIKTRGQQVTLRCSPKSGHDTVSWYQQALGQGPQFIFQYYEEEERQRGNFPDRFSGHQFPNYSSELNVNALLLGDSALYLCASSSPRTGIGGYTFGSGTRLTVV.

Many counts were recorded for this clonotype. CDR3 sequence reads: CSARGTPGNSPLHF. CDR3 DNA: TGCAGTGCTCGAGGGACCCCCGGGAATTCACCCCTCCACTTT. V gene TRBV20-1 combines with J gene TRBJ1-6, with D tentatively TRBD1 (5 bases). Trimming removed 5 bases at V and 7 bases at J, with 15 bases between. CDR3 size: 14 residues. CDR1 and CDR2 (germline): DFQATT, SNEGSKA (reference sequence).

This clonotype was counted a few times. V usage is TRBV11-2 and J usage is TRBJ2-5; D is perhaps TRBD1 or TRBD2 (5 bases each). The length of the CDR3 is 16 residues. The germline V and J ends were trimmed by 1 base and 4 bases, with 16 bases remaining between them. The germline V gene encodes CDR1 SGHAT and CDR2 FQNNGV. The CDR3 loop is CASSLVTGASLETQYF. CDR3 nucleotide sequence: TGTGCCAGCAGCTTAGTAACCGGGGCCAGCTTAGAGACCCAGTACTTC.

V is TRBV20-1 and J is TRBJ1-2; 7 bases line up with TRBD1. J gave up 4 bases and V 6 bases, and 8 bases lay outside the gene matches. The CDR3 is 13 residues long. Germline assignment: CDR1 DFQATT and CDR2 SNEGSKA (reference sequence). CDR3 nucleotides: TGCAGTGCCACGCGACAGGGTGGCTATGGCTACACCTTC. It encodes CSATRQGGYGYTF.

This clonotype has only a few counts. The chain combines TRBV12-3 or TRBV12-4 with TRBJ2-3; D not resolved. Trimming left V 7 bases short and J 7 bases short, with 12 bases between. The CDR3 loop spans 12 amino acids. CDR3 nucleotide sequence: TGTGCCAGCAAGGTAGCCCGGAATACGCAGTATTTT. Its translation is CASKVARNTQYF.

This clonotype was counted a few times. J is TRBJ2-3 and V is TRBV24-1; 7 nucleotides line up with TRBD2. J was trimmed by 4 bases and V by 1 base; bases with no gene match: 4. CDR3 size: 15 residues. The germline CDR1 and CDR2 sequences are KGHDR and SFDVKD. CDR3 sequence reads: CATSDFGGGADTQYF. The CDR3 coding sequence is TGTGCCACCAGTGATTTTGGGGGGGGTGCAGATACGCAGTATTTT.

This clonotype was counted a few times. The J gene is TRBJ2-1, the V gene TRBV7-2; unclear D gene. V was cut by 5 bases and J by 12 bases, with 11 bases left in between. Per germline, CDR1 SGHTA and CDR2 FQGNSA. The CDR3 extends over 11 amino acids. The CDR3 DNA sequence: TGTGCCAGCAGCCAGCGCTATGGGCAGTTCTTC. Encoded protein: CASSQRYGQFF.

The chain is built from TRBV3-1 and TRBJ2-3; D is ambiguous. Germline CDR1 LGHDT, CDR2 YNNKEL (reference sequence). This CDR3 region has 12 residues. Between the trimmed V and J ends, which lost 0 bases and 14 bases, there was a span of 12 bases. CDR3 nucleotide sequence: TGTGCCAGCAGCCAAGAGACGGTTCGGCGGTATTTT. Translation gives CASSQETVRRYF.

This clonotype was counted between two and nine times. The chain joins TRBV7-2 to TRBJ2-2; D unclear. From germline, CDR1 is SGHTA and CDR2 FQGNSA. The CDR3 has 17 residues. The V and J ends lost 10 bases and 0 bases respectively, with 21 bases between them. CDR3 in amino acids: CATLAAIQRPNTGELFF. The CDR3 bases are TGTGCCACCCTCGCGGCGATCCAGAGACCGAACACCGGGGAGCTGTTTTTT.

The chain employs TRBV11-2 and TRBJ2-5; 8 bases are shared with TRBD2. Germline-derived CDR1 and CDR2 are SGHAT and FQNNGV. The CDR3 runs to 13 residues. After removal of 3 bases from V and 5 bases from J, the junction contained 2 bases not matched to a gene. The CDR3 sequence: CASSLASGETQYF. DNA of the CDR3: TGTGCCAGCAGCTTGGCTAGCGGGGAGACCCAGTACTTC.

This clonotype occurred a few times. The CDR3 loop reads CASSMGQGGYEQYV. CDR3 in DNA: TGCGCCAGCAGCATGGGACAGGGTGGGTACGAGCAGTACGTC. J is TRBJ2-7 and V is TRBV5-1, with 9 positions matching TRBD1. Germline V CDR1 and CDR2: SGHRS, YFSETQ. The CDR3 spans 14 residues. V trimming: 4 bases; J trimming: 4 bases; junction bases outside the gene matches: 6.

J is TRBJ1-6 and V is TRBV5-1, with TRBD1 as a possible D gene (5 bases). CDR1 and CDR2 from the germline V gene are SGHRS and YFSETQ. The CDR3 has 13 amino acids. Deletions cut 4 bases from V and 7 bases from J, with 9 bases between. CDR3 protein: CASSLRQNSPLHF. The CDR3 DNA follows: TGCGCCAGCAGCCTACGACAGAATTCACCCCTCCACTTT. The full variable domain, with the rest looked up from reference TRBV5-1 and TRBJ1-6, is KAGVTQTPRYLIKTRGQQVTLSCSPISGHRSVSWYQQTPGQGLQFLFEYFSETQRNKGNFPGRFSGRQFSNSRSEMNVSTLELGDSALYLCASSLRQNSPLHFGNGTRLTVT.

J is TRBJ2-2 and V is TRBV5-1; D remains unclear. CDR3 length equals 13 residues. The V gene's germline CDR1 is SGHRS and CDR2 YFSETQ. The V end was cut by 3 bases, the J end by 5 bases, with 8 bases between. The CDR3 DNA is TGCGCCAGCAGCTACCGTGGTACCGGGGAGCTGTTTTTT. As protein: CASSYRGTGELFF.

The chain couples TRBV7-2 to TRBJ2-7; D gene unclear. Looked up from germline, CDR1 is SGHTA and CDR2 is FQGNSA. The CDR3 runs to 16 residues. Trimming cost V 4 bases and J 0 bases, with 16 bases left between them. The CDR3 here is CASSSHYLSSSYEQYF. Written as DNA, the CDR3 is TGTGCCAGCAGCTCACACTACCTCTCTAGCTCCTACGAGCAGTACTTC.

The chain carries TRBV20-1 and TRBJ1-5; D may be TRBD1 (5 bases). V was cut by 6 bases and J by 4 bases, with 13 bases left in between. CDR1 is DFQATT, CDR2 SNEGSKA, per germline (reference sequence). The CDR3 loop spans 13 amino acids. CDR3 coding DNA: TGCAGTGCCGCCGACAGAGAGAATCAGCCCCAGCATTTT. Its protein product is CSAADRENQPQHF.

This chain uses TRBV30 with TRBJ2-3, with D perhaps being TRBD1 or TRBD2 (6 bases each). Germline V gives CDR1 GTSNPN, CDR2 SVGIG (reference sequence). The CDR3 covers 15 residues. Deletions cut 1 base from V and 1 base from J, with 12 bases between. The CDR3 DNA sequence: TGTGCCTGGAGTGCAAGGGGGGCACGCACAGATACGCAGTATTTT. Amino acid sequence: CAWSARGARTDTQYF.

The rearrangement joins TRBV14 to TRBJ1-1; D not resolved. The ends were cut back, 4 bases at V and 0 bases at J, with 6 bases in the middle. The CDR3 runs 13 residues. Germline lookup yields CDR1 SGHDN and CDR2 FVKESK. The CDR3 nucleotides read TGTGCCAGCAGCCGTGAGGTGAACACTGAAGCTTTCTTT. Translation: CASSREVNTEAFF.